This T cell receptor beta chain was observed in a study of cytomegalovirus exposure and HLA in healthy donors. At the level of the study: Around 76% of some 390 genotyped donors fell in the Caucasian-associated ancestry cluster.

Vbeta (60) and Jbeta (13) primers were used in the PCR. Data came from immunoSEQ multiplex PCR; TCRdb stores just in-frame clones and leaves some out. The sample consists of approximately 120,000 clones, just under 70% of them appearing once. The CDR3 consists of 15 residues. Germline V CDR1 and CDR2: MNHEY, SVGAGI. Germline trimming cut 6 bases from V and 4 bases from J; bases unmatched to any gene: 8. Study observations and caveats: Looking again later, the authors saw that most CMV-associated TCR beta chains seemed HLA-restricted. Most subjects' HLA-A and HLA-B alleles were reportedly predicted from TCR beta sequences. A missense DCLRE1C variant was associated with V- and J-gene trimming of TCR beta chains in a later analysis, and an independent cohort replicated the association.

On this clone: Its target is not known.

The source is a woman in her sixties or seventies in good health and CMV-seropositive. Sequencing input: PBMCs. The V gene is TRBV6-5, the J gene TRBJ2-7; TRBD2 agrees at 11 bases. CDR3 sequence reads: CASRTGSGGAYEQYF. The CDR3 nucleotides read TGTGCCAGCAGGACTGGTAGCGGGGGGGCTTACGAGCAGTACTTC.